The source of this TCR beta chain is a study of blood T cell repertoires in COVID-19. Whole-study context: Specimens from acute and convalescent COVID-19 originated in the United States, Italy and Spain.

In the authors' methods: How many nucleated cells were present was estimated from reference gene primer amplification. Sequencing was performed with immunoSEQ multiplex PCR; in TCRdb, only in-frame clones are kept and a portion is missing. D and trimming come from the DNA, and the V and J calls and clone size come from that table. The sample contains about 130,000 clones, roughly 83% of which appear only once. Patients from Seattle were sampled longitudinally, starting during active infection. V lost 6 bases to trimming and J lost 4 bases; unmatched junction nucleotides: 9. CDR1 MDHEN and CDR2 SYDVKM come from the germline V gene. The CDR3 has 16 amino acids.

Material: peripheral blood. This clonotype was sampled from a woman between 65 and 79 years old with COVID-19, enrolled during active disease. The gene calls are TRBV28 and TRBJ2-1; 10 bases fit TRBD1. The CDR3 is CASRGTGTGVYNEQFF. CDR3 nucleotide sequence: TGTGCCAGCAGGGGGACCGGGACAGGGGTTTACAATGAGCAGTTCTTC. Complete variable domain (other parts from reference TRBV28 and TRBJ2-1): DVKVTQSSRYLVKRTGEKVFLECVQDMDHENMFWYRQDPGLGLRLIYFSYDVKMKEKGDIPEGYSVSREKKERFSLILESASTNQTSMYLCASRGTGTGVYNEQFFGPGTRLTVL.